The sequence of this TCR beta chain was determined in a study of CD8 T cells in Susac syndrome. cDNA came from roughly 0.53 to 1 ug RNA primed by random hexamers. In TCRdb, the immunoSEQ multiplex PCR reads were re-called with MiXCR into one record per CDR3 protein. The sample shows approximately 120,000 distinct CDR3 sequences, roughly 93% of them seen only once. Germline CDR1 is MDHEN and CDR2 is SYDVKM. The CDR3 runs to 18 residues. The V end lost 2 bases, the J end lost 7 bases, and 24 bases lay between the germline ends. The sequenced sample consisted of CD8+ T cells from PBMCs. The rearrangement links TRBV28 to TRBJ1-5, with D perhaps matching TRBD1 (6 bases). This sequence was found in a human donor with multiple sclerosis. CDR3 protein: CASSLPGQNSLRGQPQHF. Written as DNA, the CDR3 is TGTGCCAGCAGTTTACCCGGACAGAACAGCTTAAGGGGGCAGCCCCAGCATTTT. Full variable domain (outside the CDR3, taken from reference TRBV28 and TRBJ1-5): DVKVTQSSRYLVKRTGEKVFLECVQDMDHENMFWYRQDPGLGLRLIYFSYDVKMKEKGDIPEGYSVSREKKERFSLILESASTNQTSMYLCASSLPGQNSLRGQPQHFGDGTRLSIL.